The clone carrying this T cell receptor (beta chain) was picked up a small number of times. The data were obtained in a study of shared clonotypes between healthy human individuals. The CDR3 covers 14 residues. The V end lost 5 bases, the J end lost 0 bases, and 11 bases lay between the germline ends. CDR1 and CDR2 from the germline V gene are LGHNA and YNFKEQ. Sequenced by immunoSEQ multiplex PCR; TCRdb stores in-frame clones only, minus some. The data show over 100,000 clones, 68% seen once. This receptor was obtained from a woman aged 25 to 39 in good health. The V gene is TRBV4-2, the J gene TRBJ2-7; unclear D gene. The sample was memory CD8+ T cells sorted from blood. The subset: CD45RO+ cells pooled with CCR7-negative TemRA cells. CDR3 sequence reads: CASSAVGYSYEQYF. The CDR3 nucleotides read TGTGCCAGCAGCGCCGTGGGGTACTCCTACGAGCAGTACTTC.